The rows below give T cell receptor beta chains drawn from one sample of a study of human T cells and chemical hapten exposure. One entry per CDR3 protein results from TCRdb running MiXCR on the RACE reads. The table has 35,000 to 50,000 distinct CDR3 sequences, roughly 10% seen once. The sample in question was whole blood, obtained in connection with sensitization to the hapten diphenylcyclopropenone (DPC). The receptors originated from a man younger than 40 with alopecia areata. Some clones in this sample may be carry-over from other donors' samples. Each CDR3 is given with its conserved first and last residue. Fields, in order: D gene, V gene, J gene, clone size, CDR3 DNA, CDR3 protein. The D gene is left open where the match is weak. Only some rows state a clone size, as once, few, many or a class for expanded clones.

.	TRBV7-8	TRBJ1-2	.	TGTGCCAGCAGCCCAACAGGTTACTATGGCTACACCTTC	CASSPTGYYGYTF
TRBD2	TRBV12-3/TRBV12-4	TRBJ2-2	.	TGTGCCAGCAGCCCCACTAGCGGGAGTACCGGGGAGCTGTTTTTT	CASSPTSGSTGELFF
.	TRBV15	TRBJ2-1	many	TGTGCCACCAGCAGAGATAATAGTGAATACGGGCAGTTCTTC	CATSRDNSEYGQFF
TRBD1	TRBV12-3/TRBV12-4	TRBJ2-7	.	TGTGCCAGCAGTCTAGGGACAGCACACTCCTACGAGCAGTACTTC	CASSLGTAHSYEQYF
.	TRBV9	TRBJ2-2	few	TGTGCCAGCAGCGGAGACAACGCGAACACCGGGGAGCTGTTTTTT	CASSGDNANTGELFF
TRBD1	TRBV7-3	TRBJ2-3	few	TGTGCCAGCAGCTTAACGCGGACAGGGGTGGGCACAGATACGCAGTATTTT	CASSLTRTGVGTDTQYF
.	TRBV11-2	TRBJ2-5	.	TGTGCCAGCAGCTTAGGCCGGAGGCCGCGGCAAGAGACCCAGTACTTC	CASSLGRRPRQETQYF
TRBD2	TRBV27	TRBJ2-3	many	TGTGCCAGCAGCCTCGTTAGCGGGGCCGTCACAGATACGCAGTATTTT	CASSLVSGAVTDTQYF
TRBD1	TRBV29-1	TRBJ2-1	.	TGCAGCGTTTTCCCGGGACAGTACAATGAGCAGTTCTTC	CSVFPGQYNEQFF
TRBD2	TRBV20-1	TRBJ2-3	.	TGCAGTGCTAGAGATAGCGGGAGGGTGGATACGCAGTATTTT	CSARDSGRVDTQYF
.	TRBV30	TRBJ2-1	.	TGTGCCTGGAGTGGGGGGAATGAGCAGTTCTTC	CAWSGGNEQFF
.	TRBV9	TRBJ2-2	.	TGTGCCAGCAGCGCCGGATCGGGGACCGGGGAGCTGTTTTTT	CASSAGSGTGELFF
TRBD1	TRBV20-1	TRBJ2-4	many	TGCAGTGCTAGAGACTTGACAGGGGCCAAAAACATTCAGTACTTC	CSARDLTGAKNIQYF
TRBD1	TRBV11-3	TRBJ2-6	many	TGTGCCAGCAGCTTAGCGGCAGGGGGCGGCTCTGGGGCCAACGTCCTGACTTTC	CASSLAAGGGSGANVLTF
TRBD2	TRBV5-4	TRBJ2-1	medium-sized	TGTGCCAGCAGCCCCCGGGAGGGGAGCTCCTACAATGAGCAGTTCTTC	CASSPREGSSYNEQFF
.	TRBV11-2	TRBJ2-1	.	TGTGCCAGCAGCTTAGGGGGCCGCAATGAGCAGTTCTTC	CASSLGGRNEQFF
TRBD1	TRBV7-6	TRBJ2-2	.	TGTGCCAGCAGCTTGACAGGGGGCGAAGCGGCCGGGGAGCTGTTTTTT	CASSLTGGEAAGELFF
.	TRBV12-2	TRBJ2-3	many	TGTGCAAGTCGCTCGTCGCGGTCCCCCAGCACAGATACGCAGTATTTT	CASRSSRSPSTDTQYF
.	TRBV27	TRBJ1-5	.	TGTGCCAGCAGTTTACGAACGGCACCACAATTGCCCCAGCATTTT	CASSLRTAPQLPQHF
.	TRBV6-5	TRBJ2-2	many	TGTGCCAGCAGTTACTCGGGGGGGGAGCTGTTTTTT	CASSYSGGELFF
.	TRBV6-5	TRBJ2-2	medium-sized	TGTGCCAGCAAGTCAGAAGTGGGGGCCAAAAGAGGAACCGGGGAGCTGTTTTTT	CASKSEVGAKRGTGELFF
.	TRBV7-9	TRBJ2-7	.	TGTGCCAGCAGCTTAGCCCACTACGAGCAGTACTTC	CASSLAHYEQYF
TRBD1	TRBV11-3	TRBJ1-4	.	TGTGCCAGCAGCTTATCGGGACAGGGGGCAGAAAAACTGTTTTTT	CASSLSGQGAEKLFF
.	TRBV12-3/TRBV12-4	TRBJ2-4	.	TGTGCCAGCAGAATCGGAGCCAAAAACATTCAGTACTTC	CASRIGAKNIQYF
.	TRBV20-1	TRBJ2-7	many	TGCAGTGCTAGAGACACAGGGTCGAGCTCCTACGAGCAGTACTTC	CSARDTGSSSYEQYF
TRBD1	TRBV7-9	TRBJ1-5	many	TGTGCCAGCAGCGCAGGACAGGGGGATAGCAATCAGCCCCAGCATTTT	CASSAGQGDSNQPQHF
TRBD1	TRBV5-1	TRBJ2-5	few	TGCGCCAGCAGCTTGGGTGGGACAGCGAAACAAGAGACCCAGTACTTC	CASSLGGTAKQETQYF
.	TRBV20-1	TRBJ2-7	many	TGCAGTGCTAGAATGGCGGGGGCTCGCGAGCAGTACTTC	CSARMAGAREQYF
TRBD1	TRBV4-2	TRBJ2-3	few	TGTGCCAGCAGCCAAGATAGTCAGGGGGCGTTAGATACGCAGTATTTT	CASSQDSQGALDTQYF
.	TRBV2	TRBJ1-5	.	TGTGCCAGCAAGGCACAGGGTGGGCAGCCCCAGCATTTT	CASKAQGGQPQHF
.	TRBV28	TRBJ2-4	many	TGTGCCAGCAGTTGGAGAAGGCAAAACATTCAGTACTTC	CASSWRRQNIQYF
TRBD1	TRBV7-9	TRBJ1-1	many	TGTGCCAGCAGCTCTAGACAGGGGGCAAGGGCTGAAGCTTTCTTT	CASSSRQGARAEAFF
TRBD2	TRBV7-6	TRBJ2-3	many	TGTGCCAGCAGCTTTATAAGCGGGAGGGCCGGCACAGATACGCAGTATTTT	CASSFISGRAGTDTQYF
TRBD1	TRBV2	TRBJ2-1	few	TGTGCCAGCAGATGGGACAGGGGGCGGGATGAGCAGTTCTTC	CASRWDRGRDEQFF
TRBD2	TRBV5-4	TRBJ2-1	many	TGTGCCAGCAGCTTGGCGGGACTAGCCGAGCAGTTCTTC	CASSLAGLAEQFF
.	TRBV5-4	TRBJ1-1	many	TGTGCCAGCAGCTTGCTGGACACTGAAGCTTTCTTT	CASSLLDTEAFF
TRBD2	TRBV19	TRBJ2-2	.	TGTGCCAGTAAATGGGGTAGCGGGAGGGCCAACACCGGGGAGCTGTTTTTT	CASKWGSGRANTGELFF
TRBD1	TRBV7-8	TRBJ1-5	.	TGTGCCAGCAGCTTAGGACAGGGGTTCAATGGGAATCAGCCCCAGCATTTT	CASSLGQGFNGNQPQHF
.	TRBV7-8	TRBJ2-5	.	TGTGCCAGCAGCTTAGGCGGCTCTTATCAAGAGACCCAGTACTTC	CASSLGGSYQETQYF
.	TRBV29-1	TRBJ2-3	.	TGCAGCGTTGGTAGGACAGCCACAGATACGCAGTATTTT	CSVGRTATDTQYF
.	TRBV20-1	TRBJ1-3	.	TGCAGTGCTAGACCACCCCAGGGAGCGGGAAACACCATATATTTT	CSARPPQGAGNTIYF
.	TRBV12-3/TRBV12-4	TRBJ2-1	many	TGTGCCAGCACCACGAGGCATGAGCAGTTCTTC	CASTTRHEQFF
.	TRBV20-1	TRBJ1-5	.	TGCAGTGTCAGAAAGGGGGTAATTCAGCCCCAGCATTTT	CSVRKGVIQPQHF
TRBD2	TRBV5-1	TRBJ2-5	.	TGCGCCAGCAGGAGGATCGGACTAGCGCCGTACCAGGAGACCCAGTACTTC	CASRRIGLAPYQETQYF
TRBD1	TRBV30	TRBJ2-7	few	TGTGCCTGGAGTTCACCGACAGGGGAACAGTACTTC	CAWSSPTGEQYF
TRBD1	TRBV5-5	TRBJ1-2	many	TGTGCCAGCAACGCGGACAGGGGGCGATCCTATGGCTACACCTTC	CASNADRGRSYGYTF
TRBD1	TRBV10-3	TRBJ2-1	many	TGTGCCATCAGACCTACCGGGACAGGGGGTATTGAGCAGTTCTTC	CAIRPTGTGGIEQFF
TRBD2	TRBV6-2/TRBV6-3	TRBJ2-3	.	TGTGCCAGCGCGGTAGCGGGAGTCGTAGATACGCAGTATTTT	CASAVAGVVDTQYF